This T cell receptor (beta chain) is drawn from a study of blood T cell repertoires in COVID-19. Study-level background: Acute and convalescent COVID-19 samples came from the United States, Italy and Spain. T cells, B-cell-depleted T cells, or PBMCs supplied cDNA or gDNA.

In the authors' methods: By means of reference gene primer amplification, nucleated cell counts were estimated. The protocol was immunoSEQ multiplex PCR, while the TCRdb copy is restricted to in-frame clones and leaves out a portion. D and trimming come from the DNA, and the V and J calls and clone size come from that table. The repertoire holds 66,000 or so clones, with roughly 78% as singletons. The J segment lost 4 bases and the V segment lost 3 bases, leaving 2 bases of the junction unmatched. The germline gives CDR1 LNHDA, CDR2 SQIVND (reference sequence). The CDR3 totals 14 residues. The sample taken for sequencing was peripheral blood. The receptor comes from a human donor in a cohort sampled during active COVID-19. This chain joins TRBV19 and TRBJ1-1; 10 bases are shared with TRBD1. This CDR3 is CASSIDRGPTEAFF. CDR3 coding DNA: TGTGCCAGTAGTATCGACAGGGGGCCCACTGAAGCTTTCTTT.